This T cell receptor beta chain appears in the sequencing data of a study of OX40 agonist ivuxolimab in advanced cancers. V was clipped by 5 bases and J by 8 bases; unmatched bases: 16. This CDR3 has 18 residues. CDR1 and CDR2 from the germline V gene are SGHVS and FQNEAQ. Study-wide points: Clonal expansion by week 6 occurred in CD4+ and CD8+ blood T cells (at 0.1 to 3.0 mg/kg).

The timepoints at which blood was sampled were baseline, cycle 4 day 1, and cycle 7 day 1. Comments on this clone: Its antigen is unidentified.

TCRdb keeps only in-frame clones here, not all; method: immunoSEQ multiplex PCR. The sample has tens of thousands of clones, almost 90% seen once; the top ten hold roughly 4.8%. This sequence originates from an adult with an advanced solid tumor such as melanoma, head and neck, liver or kidney cancer. The J gene is TRBJ2-1, the V gene TRBV7-8; 12 nucleotides agree with TRBD2. The sequenced sample was CD4+ or CD8+ T cells sorted from blood, obtained in a trial of the OX40 agonist ivuxolimab. CDR3 protein: CASSPARVLAGGPDEQFF. CDR3 sequence (DNA): TGTGCCAGCAGCCCCGCCCGGGTCCTAGCGGGGGGGCCGGATGAGCAGTTCTTC.